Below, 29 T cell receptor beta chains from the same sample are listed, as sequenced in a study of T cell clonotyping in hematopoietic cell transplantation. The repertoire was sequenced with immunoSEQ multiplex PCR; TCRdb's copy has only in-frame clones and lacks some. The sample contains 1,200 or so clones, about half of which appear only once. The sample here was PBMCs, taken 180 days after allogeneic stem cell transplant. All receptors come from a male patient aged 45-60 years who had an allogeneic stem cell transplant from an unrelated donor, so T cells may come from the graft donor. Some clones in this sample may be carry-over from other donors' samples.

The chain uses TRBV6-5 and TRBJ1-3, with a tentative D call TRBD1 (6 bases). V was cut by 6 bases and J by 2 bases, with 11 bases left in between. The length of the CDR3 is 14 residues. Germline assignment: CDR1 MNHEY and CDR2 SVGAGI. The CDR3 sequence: CASRQGTPGNTIYF. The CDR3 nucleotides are TGTGCCAGCAGGCAGGGGACTCCTGGAAACACCATATATTTT.

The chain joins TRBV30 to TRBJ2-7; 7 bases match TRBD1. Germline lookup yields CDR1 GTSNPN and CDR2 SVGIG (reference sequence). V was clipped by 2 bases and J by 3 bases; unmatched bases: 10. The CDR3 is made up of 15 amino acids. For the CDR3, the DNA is TGTGCCTGGAGTTTGCCGACAGGGTGGAACTACGAGCAGTACTTC. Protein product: CAWSLPTGWNYEQYF. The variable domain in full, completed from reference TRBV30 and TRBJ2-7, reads SQTIHQWPATLVQPVGSPLSLECTVEGTSNPNLYWYRQAAGRGLQLLFYSVGIGQISSEVPQNLSASRPQDRQFILSSKKLLLSDSGFYLCAWSLPTGWNYEQYFGPGTRLTVT.

Here the CDR3 DNA reads TGTGCCAGCTGGGTGAACACTGAAGCTTTCTTT. Amino acid sequence: CASWVNTEAFF. This chain links TRBV7-9 with TRBJ1-1, with D hard to call. V lost 8 bases and J 0 bases, leaving 4 bases between the germline ends. There are 11 residues in the CDR3. CDR1 is SEHNR, CDR2 FQNEAQ, per germline (reference sequence).

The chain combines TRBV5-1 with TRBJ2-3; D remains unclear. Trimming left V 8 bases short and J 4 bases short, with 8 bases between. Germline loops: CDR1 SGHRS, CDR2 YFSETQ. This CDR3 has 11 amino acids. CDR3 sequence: CASSQADTQYF. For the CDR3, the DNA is TGCGCCAGTAGCCAGGCAGATACGCAGTATTTT.

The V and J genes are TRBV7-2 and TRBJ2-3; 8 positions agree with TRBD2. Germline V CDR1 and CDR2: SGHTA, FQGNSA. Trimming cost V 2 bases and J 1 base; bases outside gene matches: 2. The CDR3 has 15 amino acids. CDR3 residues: CASSLRRGGTDTQYF. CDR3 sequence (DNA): TGTGCCAGCAGCTTAAGGCGGGGGGGCACAGATACGCAGTATTTT.

The CDR3 sequence is CAWSLTDYYIYEQYF. Written as DNA, the CDR3 is TGTGCCTGGAGTCTGACGGACTACTACATTTATGAGCAGTACTTC. V usage is TRBV30 and J usage is TRBJ2-7, with a tentative D call TRBD2 (6 bases). The CDR3 sequence is 15 residues long. The germline V gene has CDR1 GTSNPN and CDR2 SVGIG (reference sequence). V shed 2 bases and J shed 7 bases, with 21 bases lying between them.

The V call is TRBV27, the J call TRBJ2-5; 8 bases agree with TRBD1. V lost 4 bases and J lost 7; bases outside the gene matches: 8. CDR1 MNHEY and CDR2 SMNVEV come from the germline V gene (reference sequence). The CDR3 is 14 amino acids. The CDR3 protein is CASSSGTGYATQYF. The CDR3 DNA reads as TGTGCCAGCAGTTCCGGGACAGGATACGCGACCCAGTACTTC.

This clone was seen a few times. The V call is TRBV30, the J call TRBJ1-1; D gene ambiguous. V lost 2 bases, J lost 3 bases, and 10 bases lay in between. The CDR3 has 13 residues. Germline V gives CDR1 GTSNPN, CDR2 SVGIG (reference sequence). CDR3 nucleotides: TGTGCCTGGAGTCCACGAGAGTACACTGAAGCTTTCTTT. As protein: CAWSPREYTEAFF.

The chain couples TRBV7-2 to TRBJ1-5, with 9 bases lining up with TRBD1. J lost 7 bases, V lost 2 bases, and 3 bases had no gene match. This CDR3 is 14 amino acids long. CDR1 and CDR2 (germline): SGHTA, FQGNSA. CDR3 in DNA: TGTGCCAGCAGCTTAACAGGGGGCTGGCAGCCCCAGCATTTT. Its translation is CASSLTGGWQPQHF. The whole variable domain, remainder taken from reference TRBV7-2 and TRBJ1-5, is GAGVSQSPSNKVTEKGKDVELRCDPISGHTALYWYRQSLGQGLEFLIYFQGNSAPDKSGLPSDRFSAERTGGSVSTLTIQRTQQEDSAVYLCASSLTGGWQPQHFGDGTRLSIL.

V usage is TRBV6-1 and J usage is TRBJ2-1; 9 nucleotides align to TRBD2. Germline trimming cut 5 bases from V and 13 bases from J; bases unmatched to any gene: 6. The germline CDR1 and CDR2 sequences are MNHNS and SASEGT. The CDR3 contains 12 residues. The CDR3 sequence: CASSFGLAFQFF. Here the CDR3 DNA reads TGTGCCAGCAGTTTCGGACTAGCGTTCCAGTTCTTC.

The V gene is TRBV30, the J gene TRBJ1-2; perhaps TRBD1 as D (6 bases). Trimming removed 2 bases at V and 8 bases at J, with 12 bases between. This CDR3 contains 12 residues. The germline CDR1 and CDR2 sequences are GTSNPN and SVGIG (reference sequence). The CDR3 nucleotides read TGTGCCTGGAGTCGACAGGCATCCGGCTACACCTTC. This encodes CAWSRQASGYTF.

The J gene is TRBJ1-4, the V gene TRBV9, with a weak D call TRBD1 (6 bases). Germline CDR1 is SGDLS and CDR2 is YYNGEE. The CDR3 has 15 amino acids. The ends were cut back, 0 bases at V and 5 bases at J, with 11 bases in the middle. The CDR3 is CASSVGPGENEKLFF. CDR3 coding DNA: TGTGCCAGCAGCGTAGGGCCAGGGGAGAATGAAAAACTGTTTTTT. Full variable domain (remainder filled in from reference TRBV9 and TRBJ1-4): DSGVTQTPKHLITATGQRVTLRCSPRSGDLSVYWYQQSLDQGLQFLIQYYNGEERAKGNILERFSAQQFPDLHSELNLSSLELGDSALYFCASSVGPGENEKLFFGSGTQLSVL.

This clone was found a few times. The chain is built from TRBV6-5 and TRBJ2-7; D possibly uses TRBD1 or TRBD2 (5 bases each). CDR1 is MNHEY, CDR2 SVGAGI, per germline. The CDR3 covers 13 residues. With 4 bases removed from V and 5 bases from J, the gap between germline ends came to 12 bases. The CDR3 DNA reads TGTGCCAGCAGTTCCGGGACCCTGGACGAGCAGTACTTC. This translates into CASSSGTLDEQYF.

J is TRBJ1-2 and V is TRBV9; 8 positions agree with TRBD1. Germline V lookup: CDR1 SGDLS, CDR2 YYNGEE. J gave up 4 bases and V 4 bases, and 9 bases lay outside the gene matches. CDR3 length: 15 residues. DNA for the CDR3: TGTGCCAGCAGCTTGCGACAGGGACAGGCCTATGGCTACACCTTC. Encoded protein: CASSLRQGQAYGYTF. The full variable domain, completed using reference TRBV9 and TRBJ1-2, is DSGVTQTPKHLITATGQRVTLRCSPRSGDLSVYWYQQSLDQGLQFLIQYYNGEERAKGNILERFSAQQFPDLHSELNLSSLELGDSALYFCASSLRQGQAYGYTFGSGTRLTVV.

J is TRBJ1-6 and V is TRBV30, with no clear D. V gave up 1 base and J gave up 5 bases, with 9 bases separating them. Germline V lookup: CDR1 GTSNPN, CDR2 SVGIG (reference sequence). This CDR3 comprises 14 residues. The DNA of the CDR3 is TGTGCCTGGAGTGATGGGTTTAATAATTCACCCCTCCACTTT. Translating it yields CAWSDGFNNSPLHF. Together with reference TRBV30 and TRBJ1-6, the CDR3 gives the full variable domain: SQTIHQWPATLVQPVGSPLSLECTVEGTSNPNLYWYRQAAGRGLQLLFYSVGIGQISSEVPQNLSASRPQDRQFILSSKKLLLSDSGFYLCAWSDGFNNSPLHFGNGTRLTVT.

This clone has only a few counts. The CDR3 reads CASSEGYSLGYTF. Written as DNA, the CDR3 is TGTGCCAGCAGTGAAGGGTACAGCCTCGGCTACACCTTC. V and J are TRBV6-1 and TRBJ1-2, with D hard to call. There are 13 residues in the CDR3. Between the trimmed V and J ends, which lost 1 base and 8 bases, there was a span of 11 bases. Per the germline V gene, CDR1 is MNHNS and CDR2 is SASEGT.

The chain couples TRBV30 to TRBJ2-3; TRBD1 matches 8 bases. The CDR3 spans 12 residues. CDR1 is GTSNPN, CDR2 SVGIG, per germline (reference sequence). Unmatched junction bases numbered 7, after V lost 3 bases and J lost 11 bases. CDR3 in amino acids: CAWSPTGTGQYF. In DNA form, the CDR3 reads TGTGCCTGGAGCCCTACCGGGACAGGGCAGTATTTT.

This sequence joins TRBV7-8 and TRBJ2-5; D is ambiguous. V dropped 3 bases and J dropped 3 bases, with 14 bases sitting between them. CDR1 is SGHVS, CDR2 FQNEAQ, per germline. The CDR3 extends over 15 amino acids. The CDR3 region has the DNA TGTGCCAGCAGCTTTGGGCCCGGAAGAGAAGAGACCCAGTACTTC. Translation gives CASSFGPGREETQYF.

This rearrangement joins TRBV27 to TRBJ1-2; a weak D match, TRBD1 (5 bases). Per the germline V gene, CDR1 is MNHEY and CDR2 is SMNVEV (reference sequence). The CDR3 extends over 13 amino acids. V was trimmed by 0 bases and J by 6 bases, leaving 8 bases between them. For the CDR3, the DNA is TGTGCCAGCAGTTTATCGACGGGGGATGGCTACACCTTC. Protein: CASSLSTGDGYTF.

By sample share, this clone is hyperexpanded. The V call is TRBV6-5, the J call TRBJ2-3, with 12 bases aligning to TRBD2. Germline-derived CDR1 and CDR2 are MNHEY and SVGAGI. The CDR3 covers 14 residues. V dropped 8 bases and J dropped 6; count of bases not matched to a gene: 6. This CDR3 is CASRTSGTRDTQYF. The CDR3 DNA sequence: TGTGCCAGCCGGACTAGCGGGACCCGGGATACGCAGTATTTT.

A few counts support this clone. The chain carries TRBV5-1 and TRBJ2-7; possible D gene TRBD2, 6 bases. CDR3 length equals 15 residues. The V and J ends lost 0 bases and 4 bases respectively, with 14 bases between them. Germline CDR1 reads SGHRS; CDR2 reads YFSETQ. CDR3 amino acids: CASSLGWDFGYEQYF. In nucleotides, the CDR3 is TGCGCCAGCAGCTTGGGGTGGGACTTCGGGTACGAGCAGTACTTC.

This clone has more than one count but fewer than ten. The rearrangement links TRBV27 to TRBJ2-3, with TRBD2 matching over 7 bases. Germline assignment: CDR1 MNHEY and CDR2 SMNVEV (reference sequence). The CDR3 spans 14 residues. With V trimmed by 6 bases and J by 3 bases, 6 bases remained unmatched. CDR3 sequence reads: CASSPGGGTDTQYF. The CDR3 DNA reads TGTGCCAGCAGCCCCGGCGGGGGAACAGATACGCAGTATTTT.

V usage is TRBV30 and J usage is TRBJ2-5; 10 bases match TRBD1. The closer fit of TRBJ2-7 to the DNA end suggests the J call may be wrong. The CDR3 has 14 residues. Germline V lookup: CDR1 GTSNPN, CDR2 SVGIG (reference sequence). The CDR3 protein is CAWTGQGTSYEQYF. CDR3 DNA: TGTGCCTGGACGGGACAGGGGACATCCTACGAGCAGTACTTC.

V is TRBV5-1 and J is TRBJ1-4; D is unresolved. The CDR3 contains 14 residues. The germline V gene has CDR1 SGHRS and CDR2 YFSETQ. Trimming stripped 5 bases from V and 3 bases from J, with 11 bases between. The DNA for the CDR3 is TGCGCCAGCAGGCAAGGGTCCGCTAATGAAAAACTGTTTTTT. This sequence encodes CASRQGSANEKLFF.

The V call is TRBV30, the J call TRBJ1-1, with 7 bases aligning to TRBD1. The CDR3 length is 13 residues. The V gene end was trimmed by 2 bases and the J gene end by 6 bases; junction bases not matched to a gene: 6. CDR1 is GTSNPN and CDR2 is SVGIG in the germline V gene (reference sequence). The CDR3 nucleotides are TGTGCCTGGAGTCCCGACAGGGAGGCTGAAGCTTTCTTT. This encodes CAWSPDREAEAFF.

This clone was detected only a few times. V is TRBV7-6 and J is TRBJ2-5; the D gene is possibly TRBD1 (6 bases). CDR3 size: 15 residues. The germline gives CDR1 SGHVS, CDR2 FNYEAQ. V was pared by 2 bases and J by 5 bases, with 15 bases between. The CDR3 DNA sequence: TGTGCCAGCAGCTTAACAGGGTCCGTATTGGAGACCCAGTACTTC. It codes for CASSLTGSVLETQYF. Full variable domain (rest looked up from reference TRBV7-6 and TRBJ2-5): GAGVSQSPRYKVTKRGQDVALRCDPISGHVSLYWYRQALGQGPEFLTYFNYEAQQDKSGLPNDRFSAERPEGSISTLTIQRTEQRDSAMYRCASSLTGSVLETQYFGPGTRLLVL.

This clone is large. The CDR3 protein is CASSSSRGKETQYF. DNA for the CDR3: TGTGCCAGCAGTTCCTCCAGGGGCAAAGAGACCCAGTACTTC. The chain recombines TRBV27 with TRBJ2-5, with a weak D call TRBD1 (6 bases). CDR1 is MNHEY, CDR2 SMNVEV, per germline (reference sequence). The CDR3 runs 14 residues. V dropped 4 bases and J dropped 3 bases, with 12 bases sitting between them.

The CDR3 coding sequence is TGTGCCTGGAGTATCACCGGGCTCAATGAAAAACTGTTTTTT. This gives the protein CAWSITGLNEKLFF. The chain couples TRBV30 to TRBJ1-4; D remains ambiguous. This CDR3 spans 14 amino acids. Looked up from germline, CDR1 is GTSNPN and CDR2 is SVGIG (reference sequence). V lost 2 bases and J lost 5, with 12 bases in between.

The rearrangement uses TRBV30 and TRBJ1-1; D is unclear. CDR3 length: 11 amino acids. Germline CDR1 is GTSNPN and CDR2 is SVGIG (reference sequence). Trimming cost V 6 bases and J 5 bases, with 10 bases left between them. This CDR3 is CACDKWTEAFF. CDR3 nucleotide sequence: TGTGCCTGCGACAAGTGGACTGAAGCTTTCTTT.